This TCR beta chain is drawn from a study of hypomethylating agent response in myelodysplastic syndrome. Study-level background: Most often mutated was TET2, found in about 45% of the 11 patients. Study-level points and caveats: Analysis covered a small cohort of just 10 or so patients.

With respect to this clone: Its specificity is not known.

This table comes from immunoSEQ multiplex PCR, and its TCRdb copy is limited to in-frame clones, with some not included. The data show several thousand clones, roughly 87% seen once. The CDR3 spans 15 residues. CDR1 is MGHDK and CDR2 is SYGVNS in the germline V gene. V lost 4 bases, J lost 6 bases, and 16 bases lay in between. The TCR comes from a human donor with myelodysplastic syndrome. The rearrangement joins TRBV25-1 to TRBJ2-4; D is perhaps TRBD1 (5 bases). Sequenced here: bone marrow, sampled before or after starting hypomethylating agent treatment for myelodysplastic syndrome (not recorded which). The CDR3 region has the DNA TGTGCCAGCAGTGTCGTCAGGGTTTTCGGAAACATTCAGTACTTC. It translates to CASSVVRVFGNIQYF.